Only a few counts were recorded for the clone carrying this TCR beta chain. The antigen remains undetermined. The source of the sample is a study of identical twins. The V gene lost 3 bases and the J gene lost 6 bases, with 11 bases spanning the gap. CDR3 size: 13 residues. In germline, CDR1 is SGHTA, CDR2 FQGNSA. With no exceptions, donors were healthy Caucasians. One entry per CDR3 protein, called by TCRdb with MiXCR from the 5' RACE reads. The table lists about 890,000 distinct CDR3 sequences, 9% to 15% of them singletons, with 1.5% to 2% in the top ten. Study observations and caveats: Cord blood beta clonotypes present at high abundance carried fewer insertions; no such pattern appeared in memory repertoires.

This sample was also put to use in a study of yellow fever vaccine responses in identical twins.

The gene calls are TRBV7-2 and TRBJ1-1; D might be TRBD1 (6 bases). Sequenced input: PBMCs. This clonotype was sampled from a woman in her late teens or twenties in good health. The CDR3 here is CASSFRGLAEAFF. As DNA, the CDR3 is TGTGCCAGCAGCTTCAGGGGACTCGCTGAAGCTTTCTTT.